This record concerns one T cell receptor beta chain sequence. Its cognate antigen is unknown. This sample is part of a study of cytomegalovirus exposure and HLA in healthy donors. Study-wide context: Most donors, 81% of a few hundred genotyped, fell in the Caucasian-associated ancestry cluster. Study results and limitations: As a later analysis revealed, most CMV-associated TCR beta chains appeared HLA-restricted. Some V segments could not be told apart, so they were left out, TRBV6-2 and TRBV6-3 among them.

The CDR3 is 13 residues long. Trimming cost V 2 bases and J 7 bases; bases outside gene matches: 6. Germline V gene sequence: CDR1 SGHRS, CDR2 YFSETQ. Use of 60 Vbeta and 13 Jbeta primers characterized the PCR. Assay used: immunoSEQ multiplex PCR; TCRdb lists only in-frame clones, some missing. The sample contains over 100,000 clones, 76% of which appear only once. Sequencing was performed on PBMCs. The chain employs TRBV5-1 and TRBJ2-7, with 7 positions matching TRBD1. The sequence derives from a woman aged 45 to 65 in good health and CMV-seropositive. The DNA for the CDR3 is TGCGCCAGCAGCTTTACAGGGGTGGGGGAGCAGTACTTC. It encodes CASSFTGVGEQYF.